These 25 T cell receptor beta chains came from one sample sequenced in a study of blood T cell repertoires in COVID-19. Sequencing was performed with immunoSEQ multiplex PCR; in TCRdb, only in-frame clones are kept and a portion is missing. The table has around 150,000 clones, around four fifths seen once. Sequencing was performed on peripheral blood. These TCRs come from a woman older than 75 with active or convalescent COVID-19.

J is TRBJ1-4 and V is TRBV7-8; 9 nucleotides agree with TRBD1. The CDR3 is made up of 17 amino acids. The V gene's germline CDR1 is SGHVS and CDR2 FQNEAQ. Germline trimming cut 1 base from V and 3 bases from J; bases unmatched to any gene: 6. The CDR3 sequence is CASSLGGDRAANEKLFF. The CDR3, as DNA: TGTGCCAGCAGCTTAGGGGGGGACAGGGCTGCTAATGAAAAACTGTTTTTT.

The chain links TRBV7-2 to TRBJ2-4; 9 bases map to TRBD1. The CDR3 is 17 amino acids. Germline V CDR1 and CDR2: SGHTA, FQGNSA. After removal of 5 bases from V and 6 bases from J, the junction contained 14 bases not matched to a gene. In DNA, the CDR3 is TGTGCCAGCAGCACACCGGGACAGGGAGAACATAGAAACATTCAGTACTTC. It codes for CASSTPGQGEHRNIQYF.

The genes are TRBV19 and TRBJ1-4, with TRBD1 as a possible D gene (5 bases). The germline CDR1 and CDR2 sequences are LNHDA and SQIVND (reference sequence). V lost 6 bases and J 12 bases, leaving 20 bases between the germline ends. This CDR3 is built from 14 residues. CDR3 residues: CASSRDYRAWELFF. The CDR3 DNA is TGTGCCAGTAGCCGGGACTACCGAGCTTGGGAACTGTTTTTT.

This chain joins TRBV7-2 and TRBJ2-7; D call uncertain. V lost 1 base and J 7 bases, leaving 11 bases between the germline ends. Per germline, CDR1 SGHTA and CDR2 FQGNSA. The CDR3 spans 13 residues. The CDR3 DNA follows: TGTGCCAGCAGCTTAGTTGAATTCGGGGAGCAGTACTTC. It yields the protein CASSLVEFGEQYF.

Many counts were recorded for this clone. The rearrangement links TRBV7-2 to TRBJ1-6; D gene ambiguous. Trimming stripped 2 bases from V and 11 bases from J, with 7 bases between. Germline assignment: CDR1 SGHTA and CDR2 FQGNSA. The CDR3 totals 12 residues. For the CDR3, the DNA is TGTGCCAGCAGCTTATCCTCAGCACCCCTCCACTTT. It yields the protein CASSLSSAPLHF.

The genes are TRBV27 and TRBJ2-2; a weak D match, TRBD2 (5 bases). Trimming took off 0 bases at V and 6 bases at J, with 8 bases between the two ends. The CDR3 runs to 14 residues. In germline, CDR1 is MNHEY, CDR2 SMNVEV (reference sequence). DNA for the CDR3: TGTGCCAGCAGTTTATCTCGGGGTGCCGGGGAGCTGTTTTTT. Translation gives CASSLSRGAGELFF.

The chain recombines TRBV12-3 or TRBV12-4 with TRBJ1-5; no reliable D call. V lost 6 bases, J lost 6 bases, and 9 bases lay in between. This CDR3 has 12 residues. CDR3 in DNA: TGTGCCAGCAGCCTAGGAGTTCAGCCCCAGCATTTT. The encoded protein is CASSLGVQPQHF.

The chain is built from TRBV6-2 or TRBV6-3 and TRBJ1-5; 8 nucleotides agree with TRBD1. V was clipped by 7 bases and J by 3 bases; unmatched bases: 8. The CDR3 extends over 15 amino acids. Germline loops: CDR1 MNHEY, CDR2 SVGEGT. The CDR3: CASTPQGAYNQPQHF. The CDR3 DNA follows: TGTGCCAGCACCCCCCAGGGGGCCTACAATCAGCCCCAGCATTTT.

This chain links TRBV16 with TRBJ1-6; 9 bases fit TRBD1. The CDR3 sequence is 14 residues long. Germline V gives CDR1 KGHSY, CDR2 FQNENV. J was trimmed by 9 bases and V by 3 bases; bases with no gene match: 3. The chain's CDR3 is CASSQTGGFSPLHF. The CDR3 coding sequence is TGTGCCAGCAGCCAGACAGGGGGTTTTTCACCCCTCCACTTT. The entire variable domain, with the rest obtained from reference TRBV16 and TRBJ1-6, is as follows: GEEVAQTPKHLVRGEGQKAKLYCAPIKGHSYVFWYQQVLKNEFKFLISFQNENVFDETGMPKERFSAKCLPNSPCSLEIQATKLEDSAVYFCASSQTGGFSPLHFGNGTRLTVT.

The chain recombines TRBV15 with TRBJ2-6; 8 positions match TRBD1. The CDR3 consists of 18 residues. From germline, CDR1 is LNHNV and CDR2 YYDKDF (reference sequence). Trimming took 0 bases from V and 4 from J; bases not matched to a gene: 8. CDR3 coding DNA: TGTGCCACCAGCAGAGACGGGCAGGGGGCTGGAGGGGCCAACGTCCTGACTTTC. Translation: CATSRDGQGAGGANVLTF. Variable domain in full (rest from reference TRBV15 and TRBJ2-6): DAMVIQNPRYQVTQFGKPVTLSCSQTLNHNVMYWYQQKSSQAPKLLFHYYDKDFNNEADTPDNFQSRRPNTSFCFLDIRSPGLGDTAMYLCATSRDGQGAGGANVLTFGAGSRLTVL.

The J gene is TRBJ1-3, the V gene TRBV7-2; 7 bases map to TRBD1. Per the germline V gene, CDR1 is SGHTA and CDR2 is FQGNSA. Losses at the gene ends were 6 bases for V and 7 bases for J; bases not matched to a gene: 12. The length of the CDR3 is 15 residues. In DNA, the CDR3 is TGTGCCAGCAGTTACTCAGCCGACAGGGTTAACACCATATATTTT. Translated: CASSYSADRVNTIYF.

The chain uses TRBV6-5 and TRBJ2-7; 9 bases fit TRBD2. The CDR3 covers 14 residues. J gave up 4 bases and V 6 bases, and 7 bases lay outside the gene matches. In germline, CDR1 is MNHEY, CDR2 SVGAGI. In DNA, the CDR3 is TGTGCCAGCAGGAGAAGCGGGGGGTTTTACGAGCAGTACTTC. This sequence encodes CASRRSGGFYEQYF.

The gene calls are TRBV5-1 and TRBJ1-5, with 7 positions matching TRBD1. V gave up 0 bases and J gave up 7 bases; unmatched junction bases: 4. The CDR3 has 14 amino acids. Germline V gene sequence: CDR1 SGHRS, CDR2 YFSETQ. CDR3 DNA sequence: TGCGCCAGCAGCTTGGTCCCAGGGGGGCAGCCCCAGCATTTT. Translation gives CASSLVPGGQPQHF.

V and J are TRBV4-3 and TRBJ1-1; 8 nucleotides line up with TRBD1. The CDR3 is made up of 16 amino acids. Germline V gene data show CDR1 as LGHNA and CDR2 as YSLEER. With V trimmed by 0 bases and J by 7 bases, 10 bases remained unmatched. CDR3 sequence reads: CASSQDTAGGRGEAFF. In nucleotides, the CDR3 is TGCGCCAGCAGCCAAGATACGGCAGGGGGCCGGGGTGAAGCTTTCTTT.

The gene calls are TRBV6-6 and TRBJ2-7, with D possibly being TRBD2 (5 bases). The CDR3 extends over 16 amino acids. V lost 6 bases to trimming and J lost 0 bases, with 18 bases between them. Germline assignment: CDR1 MNHNY and CDR2 SVGAGI (reference sequence). The CDR3 nucleotides read TGTGCCAGCAGACCCGCGGGCGGAACCAGCTCCTACGAGCAGTACTTC. This encodes CASRPAGGTSSYEQYF.

The V and J genes are TRBV9 and TRBJ1-6; D not resolved. Germline assignment: CDR1 SGDLS and CDR2 YYNGEE. Trimming took off 4 bases at V and 14 bases at J, with 10 bases between the two ends. The CDR3 consists of 11 residues. In DNA form, the CDR3 reads TGTGCCAGCAGCTCGCAAGGAGCCCTCCACTTT. This encodes CASSSQGALHF.

The chain recombines TRBV6-6 with TRBJ1-4; 8 positions match TRBD1. CDR1 is MNHNY, CDR2 SVGAGI, per germline (reference sequence). The CDR3 consists of 15 residues. The V and J ends lost 5 bases and 7 bases, in that order; junction bases with no gene match: 9. The CDR3 nucleotides read TGTGCCAGCAGTAACCTAGGACAGGGAGGTGAAAAACTGTTTTTT. It codes for CASSNLGQGGEKLFF.

This clone appeared once. V usage is TRBV19 and J usage is TRBJ1-2; 7 bases are shared with TRBD1. CDR3 length: 15 residues. Unmatched junction bases numbered 7, after V lost 5 bases and J lost 1 base. Germline V lookup: CDR1 LNHDA, CDR2 SQIVND (reference sequence). The CDR3 nucleotides are TGTGCCAGTAGTCCCGGTGGACAGGTTAACTATGGCTACACCTTC. Protein: CASSPGGQVNYGYTF.

This clone is a singleton in its sample. The chain couples TRBV18 to TRBJ2-1, with a tentative D call TRBD2 (5 bases). V was trimmed by 6 bases and J by 4 bases, leaving 10 bases between them. Germline V gene sequence: CDR1 KGHSH, CDR2 LQKENI. This CDR3 region has 13 residues. The CDR3 spells CASSLLVYNEQFF. The CDR3, as DNA: TGTGCCAGCTCCCTACTAGTTTACAATGAGCAGTTCTTC.

The genes are TRBV23-1 and TRBJ2-7; D is possibly TRBD1 (6 bases). TRBV23-1 is marked as an open reading frame, function uncertain. Trimming pared 0 bases from V and 1 base from J, leaving 13 bases between. This CDR3 is built from 16 residues. The CDR3 coding sequence is TGCGCCAGCAGTCAATCTTGGGCCAGGGGTTCCTACGAGCAGTACTTC. Its protein is CASSQSWARGSYEQYF.

The genes are TRBV4-3 and TRBJ1-6; maybe TRBD1 (6 bases). This CDR3 is 15 amino acids long. Trimming pared 4 bases from V and 4 bases from J, leaving 11 bases between. CDR1 is LGHNA, CDR2 YSLEER, per germline. The CDR3, as DNA: TGCGCCAGCAGCCCAACAGGGTCATATAATTCACCCCTCCACTTT. Translation gives CASSPTGSYNSPLHF.

The chain combines TRBV10-3 with TRBJ2-6; a weak D match, TRBD2 (6 bases). Per the germline V gene, CDR1 is ENHRY and CDR2 is SYGVKD. CDR3 size: 14 residues. V lost 9 bases to trimming and J lost 0 bases, with 9 bases between them. The CDR3 loop is CAIPGDSGANVLTF. DNA of the CDR3: TGTGCCATACCGGGGGACTCTGGGGCCAACGTCCTGACTTTC.

The rearrangement uses TRBV18 and TRBJ1-1; D not resolved. The CDR3 has 16 amino acids. Trimming shortened V by 1 base and J by 0 bases, and 12 bases separated the two germline ends. Germline-derived CDR1 and CDR2 are KGHSH and LQKENI. DNA for the CDR3: TGTGCCAGCTCACCACAGGCGGGATATATGAACACTGAAGCTTTCTTT. As protein: CASSPQAGYMNTEAFF.

The chain employs TRBV6-2 or TRBV6-3 and TRBJ2-7, with TRBD1 matching 10 bases. V was pared by 6 bases and J by 3 bases, with 8 bases of the junction left unmatched. Per the germline V gene, CDR1 is MNHEY and CDR2 is SVGEGT. The CDR3 is 15 residues long. Here the CDR3 reads CASSDPGTGVYEQYF. CDR3 in DNA: TGTGCCAGCAGCGACCCCGGGACAGGGGTCTACGAGCAGTACTTC.

V and J are TRBV3-1 (or the pseudogene TRBV3-2) and TRBJ2-3, with 8 bases that match TRBD1. The CDR3 runs 12 residues. Germline trimming cut 4 bases from V and 9 bases from J; bases unmatched to any gene: 3. Germline V lookup: CDR1 LGHDT, CDR2 YNNKEL (reference sequence). The CDR3 loop is CASSLGQGTQYF. CDR3 nucleotide sequence: TGTGCCAGCAGCCTCGGACAGGGCACGCAGTATTTT.